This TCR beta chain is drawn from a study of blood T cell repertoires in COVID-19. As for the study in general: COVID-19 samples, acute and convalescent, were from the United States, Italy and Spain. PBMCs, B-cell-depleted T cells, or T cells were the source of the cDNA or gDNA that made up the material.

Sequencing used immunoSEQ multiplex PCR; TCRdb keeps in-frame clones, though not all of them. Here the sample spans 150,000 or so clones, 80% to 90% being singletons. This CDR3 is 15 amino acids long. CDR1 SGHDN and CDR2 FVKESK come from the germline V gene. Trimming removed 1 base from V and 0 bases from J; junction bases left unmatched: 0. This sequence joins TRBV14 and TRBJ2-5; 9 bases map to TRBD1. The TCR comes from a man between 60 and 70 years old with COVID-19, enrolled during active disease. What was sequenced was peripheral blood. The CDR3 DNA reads TGTGCCAGCAGCCAAGGGGACAGGGACCAAGAGACCCAGTACTTC. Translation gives CASSQGDRDQETQYF.